The clone carrying this TCR beta chain was counted only a few times. Its antigen is currently unknown. This sample is drawn from a study of beta chain features in type 1 diabetes. Whole-study context: In age, gender and cell yields, patients were similar to healthy donors. Study-wide findings and caveats: cDNA sequencing could over-represent cells with high TCR expression. Researchers report that Type 1 diabetes patients had moderately but significantly shorter TCRB CDR3s across all four CD4+ subsets.

All of the isolated RNA was reverse transcribed, so expressed TCRB transcripts were sequenced. Clones were sequenced by immunoSEQ multiplex PCR, and TCRdb holds only the in-frame ones, with some missing. The sample shows approximately 360,000 clones, approximately 12% of them seen only once. The V and J ends lost 5 bases and 1 base respectively, with 11 bases between them. Looked up from germline, CDR1 is SQVTM and CDR2 is ANQGSEA. This CDR3 is built from 13 residues. V and J are TRBV29-1 and TRBJ2-5, with D uncertain. Sample: naive CD4+ T cells from blood. The clonotype was recovered from a woman aged 18-29 years with type 1 diabetes. The CDR3 bases are TGCAGCGTTTCTCCGTGGAGCCAAGAGACCCAGTACTTC. It encodes CSVSPWSQETQYF.